These 13 T cell receptor beta chains were all obtained from the same sample, sequenced in a study of response to subunit inactivated influenza vaccine (dated by TCRdb to 2016 to 2019). Library preparation employed RT-PCR. This sample was sequenced with an Illumina HiSeq 2500. The public reads were quality trimmed at Q25 with fastp and then assembled into clones with MiXCR by TCRdb, keeping productive beta chains. Under each unique CDR3 protein, matching rows form one entry showing the most common genes and DNA. This sample comprises 200,000 to 300,000 distinct CDR3 sequences, roughly an eighth of them detected only once. The ten largest clones add up to about 7.8% of the sample. The starting material was non-naive T cells sorted from PBMCs, obtained 14 days before vaccination. This specimen's cell subset or site label, per the study, means: memory T cell fraction. The receptors were sampled from a man between 50 and 59 years old who received an inactivated influenza vaccine. Donor details come from another sample of the same person, matched by shared clones.

This clonotype showed up many times. The chain uses TRBV5-1 and TRBJ2-1; no reliable D call. Trimming stripped 0 bases from V and 2 bases from J, with 9 bases between. The germline CDR1 and CDR2 sequences are SGHRS and YFSETQ. CDR3 length: 15 amino acids. The CDR3 DNA is TGCGCCAGCAGCTTGGCCGGTTCCCCCTACAATGAGCAGTTCTTC. Protein: CASSLAGSPYNEQFF.

This clonotype showed up just a few times. The chain links TRBV7-2 to TRBJ1-2, with 9 bases aligning to TRBD1. CDR1 is SGHTA, CDR2 FQGNSA, per germline. This CDR3 contains 14 residues. With V trimmed by 5 bases and J by 5 bases, 6 bases remained unmatched. The CDR3 region is CASSREGTGYGYTF. CDR3 sequence (DNA): TGTGCCAGCAGCCGAGAGGGGACAGGGTATGGCTACACCTTC.

The chain uses TRBV28 and TRBJ2-3; D uncertain. V was pared by 4 bases and J by 1 base, with 9 bases between. CDR1 is MDHEN and CDR2 is SYDVKM in the germline V gene. The CDR3 has 14 residues. The DNA for the CDR3 is TGTGCCAGCAGTTCAACTCCTCGCACAGATACGCAGTATTTT. Amino acids: CASSSTPRTDTQYF.

This clonotype was counted many times. The chain combines TRBV7-8 with TRBJ2-5, with 8 positions matching TRBD1. CDR1 is SGHVS, CDR2 FQNEAQ, per germline. J gave up 7 bases and V 4 bases, and 11 bases lay outside the gene matches. This CDR3 region has 15 residues. This chain's CDR3 is CASSSILQGGATQYF. CDR3 DNA sequence: TGTGCCAGCAGCTCTATACTACAGGGGGGTGCGACCCAGTACTTC.

This sequence joins TRBV5-1 and TRBJ2-7; D unresolved. CDR1 and CDR2 (germline): SGHRS, YFSETQ. The CDR3 totals 11 residues. The germline V and J ends were trimmed by 6 bases and 0 bases, with 4 bases remaining between them. CDR3 region: CASMGSYEQYF. The CDR3, as DNA: TGCGCCAGCATGGGCTCCTACGAGCAGTACTTC.

This sequence joins TRBV7-9 and TRBJ1-1; D is undetermined. CDR1 is SEHNR, CDR2 FQNEAQ, per germline (reference sequence). This CDR3 is 14 amino acids long. With 0 bases removed from V and 0 bases from J, the gap between germline ends came to 5 bases. CDR3 DNA sequence: TGTGCCAGCAGCTTAGCCCGGTTGAACACTGAAGCTTTCTTT. It translates to CASSLARLNTEAFF.

This chain connects TRBV20-1 to TRBJ1-5; 7 bases line up with TRBD1. Germline CDR1 reads DFQATT; CDR2 reads SNEGSKA (reference sequence). This CDR3 has 15 amino acids. The trim removed 0 bases at V and 6 bases at J, leaving 8 bases unmatched. The CDR3 DNA reads as TGCAGTGCTAGAGACGGAACAGGGGTGGGTCAGCCCCAGCATTTT. It translates to CSARDGTGVGQPQHF.

This clonotype was observed many times. V and J are TRBV20-1 and TRBJ2-7; a weak D match, TRBD1 (6 bases). The CDR3 is 13 residues long. CDR1 and CDR2 from the germline V gene are DFQATT and SNEGSKA (reference sequence). Trimming left V 6 bases short and J 3 bases short, with 15 bases between. This CDR3 is CSAAGTQDYEQYF. The DNA of the CDR3 is TGCAGTGCCGCCGGGACACAAGACTACGAGCAGTACTTC.

Only a few counts were recorded for this clonotype. J is TRBJ2-2 and V is TRBV4-3, with 11 bases that match TRBD1. Trimming took 4 bases from V and 5 from J; bases not matched to a gene: 9. The CDR3 is 17 residues long. CDR1 and CDR2 (germline): LGHNA, YSLEER. The DNA of the CDR3 is TGCGCCAGCAGCCGGACAGGACAGGGGGCGTTGACCGGGGAGCTGTTTTTT. Translating gives CASSRTGQGALTGELFF.

This clonotype was observed many times. The chain uses TRBV5-4 and TRBJ2-2; TRBD1 agrees at 8 bases. V was clipped by 0 bases and J by 9 bases; unmatched bases: 7. Germline loops: CDR1 SGHNT, CDR2 YYREEE (reference sequence). CDR3 size: 15 residues. The CDR3 DNA sequence: TGTGCCAGCAGCTTGGAGGACAGGGCATCCCGGGAGCTGTTTTTT. Translated, it gives CASSLEDRASRELFF.

This clonotype has a handful of counts. The chain couples TRBV6-1 to TRBJ2-1, with TRBD1 identical over 7 bases. V lost 6 bases and J lost 4; bases outside the gene matches: 6. The CDR3 contains 14 residues. Germline assignment: CDR1 MNHNS and CDR2 SASEGT. The CDR3 spells CASRRQGPYNEQFF. The DNA for the CDR3 is TGTGCCAGCAGGAGACAGGGACCGTACAATGAGCAGTTCTTC.

This clonotype was counted at least ten times. The chain is built from TRBV5-1 and TRBJ2-7; D gene ambiguous. Trimming pared 0 bases from V and 0 bases from J, leaving 10 bases between. The CDR3 is 15 residues long. CDR1 SGHRS and CDR2 YFSETQ come from the germline V gene. CDR3 protein: CASSLGRETSYEQYF. The CDR3 nucleotides are TGCGCCAGCAGCTTGGGAAGGGAAACCTCCTACGAGCAGTACTTC.

This clonotype was counted ten times or more. This chain uses TRBV18 with TRBJ2-7; 7 positions agree with TRBD1. J was trimmed by 2 bases and V by 6 bases; bases with no gene match: 4. The CDR3 has 13 amino acids. Germline V CDR1 and CDR2: KGHSH, LQKENI. CDR3 coding DNA: TGTGCCAGCTCCAGGGACAGAACCTACGAGCAGTACTTC. It translates to CASSRDRTYEQYF.